This entry features one T cell receptor (beta chain) sequence. The table came from immunoSEQ multiplex PCR; TCRdb's copy has only in-frame clones and leaves some out. The top ten clones hold 3% to 3.5% of a sample with around 100,000 clones, roughly nine tenths of them seen once. This sample was taken from a study of T cell changes during pregnancy in multiple sclerosis. CDR1 is MGHRA and CDR2 is YSYEKL in the germline V gene. V was clipped by 3 bases and J by 1 base; unmatched bases: 4. The CDR3 runs to 15 residues. The chain recombines TRBV4-1 with TRBJ2-5; 8 positions match TRBD2. The sample was peripheral blood, taken after pregnancy. This sequence was found in a female donor with multiple sclerosis, enrolled in a pregnancy study. CDR3 nucleotides: TGCGCCAGCAGCCAGTTTAGCGGGGTCCAAGAGACCCAGTACTTC. Its translation: CASSQFSGVQETQYF.